This paragraph reports one TCR beta chain. There is no known antigen for this receptor. The data derive from a study of cytomegalovirus exposure and HLA in healthy donors (dated by TCRdb to 2016 to 2017). With regard to the full study: According to an earlier analysis of 587 of the donors, about 180 million T cells yielded 95 million to 140 million unique TCR beta sequences and roughly 280 Gb of sequence data. A later analysis re-examined previously published TCR beta repertoires from 500 to 700 donors and added high-resolution HLA genotyping to investigate patterns of TCR occurrence. Roughly 5 DR-DQ haplotypes were handled as single units for association and clustering, since linkage in the cohort was strong. Among some 400 genotyped donors of the cohort, an average of roughly 230,000 unique TCR beta nucleotide sequences was sequenced per donor, of which about 20% were non-productive. An earlier analysis of a few hundred of the donors applied high-throughput TCR beta sequencing to assess whether each TCR beta V gene segment acted as functional or pseudogenic. To predict cytomegalovirus infection status, the study combined high-throughput TCR immunosequencing, statistical association of individual TCRs with disease status, and machine learning. The aim of the study was to test whether cataloging public T cell receptors could identify signatures of past pathogen exposure. Using immunosequencing, the study profiled T cell repertoires from 550 to 750 subjects and related those repertoires to cytomegalovirus serostatus. The later analysis used no new phenotypic data to find candidate immune exposures, relying instead on TCR beta sequences and their occurrence across donors. Approximately 310 gigabases of sequencing data and around 90 million unique TCR sequences made up an early release that covered several hundred HLA-typed donors. Genome-wide SNP genotypes for about three fifths of the roughly 700 donors were used in a later genetic analysis, which treated that subset as a discovery cohort. HLA typing included class I and class II loci at four-digit resolution. All discovery cohort repertoires had been generated using a single sequencing platform. Of the roughly 400 genotyped donors, about 84% fell in the genetic ancestry cluster associated with self-reported Caucasian donors. Donor age, sex, ethnicity and CMV serostatus were collected together with the repertoire data. Besides the first cohort of hundreds of subjects, a separate validation cohort made up of 95 to 150 different subjects was used. Typing coverage differed by locus: A, B, C, DRB1 and DQB1 were typed in roughly 629-640 donors, DQA1 in about 510, DPA1 in 600 to 610, and DPB1 in roughly 470.

What the work shows at the level of the full study, not this receptor alone: A later genetic analysis associated a missense DCLRE1C variant with V-gene and J-gene trimming of TCR beta chains, and an independent cohort replicated the association. Because counts were too low, 15 to 20 rarely observed V segments, including chromosome 9 orphons, were left out of the earlier analysis of a few hundred of the donors. In a later analysis, most CMV-associated TCR beta chains were found to appear HLA-restricted, with HLA associations seemingly driven largely by CMV exposure. Compared with the roughly 600-donor mean, donors in an Asian-associated ancestry cluster had fewer N-insertions in productive TCRs, according to a later genetic analysis. According to a later analysis, TCR association rates differed among HLA loci, with DRB1 alleles showing the most associated TCRs and HLA-C alleles showing the fewest. A further reported finding was that TCR beta sequences accurately predicted the HLA-A and HLA-B alleles for most subjects in the first cohort. A cluster of highly shared sequence variants was judged likely to represent a technical artifact of the sequencing pipeline. HLA typing was unavailable for some donors at each locus, so association tests used only the typed subset. For the cohort, immune exposure information was limited to CMV serostatus. Strong co-occurrence of HLA alleles, especially DR and DQ, made assigning TCR associations to individual alleles difficult. It was suggested by the authors that the approach could potentially be generalized to other disease states and immunological phenotypes. The study gave a list of over 150 TCR beta chains associated with cytomegalovirus. While some public TCRs were present in many individuals, most TCR sequences turned up only very rarely across donors. This cohort had only TCR beta chains sequenced, and the lack of alpha or paired-chain data limited which features could be detected. Correlated functional status among segregating V segments might reflect linkage disequilibrium, but an unknown experimental factor could not be ruled out. A later analysis associated 15,000 or so TCR beta sequences with specific HLA alleles at a false discovery rate of 0.05. In an earlier analysis of approximately 590 of the donors, most TCR beta V segments were observed in productive rearrangements about 87% or about 30% of the time, broadly matching IMGT annotations. The classifier was reported to diagnose cytomegalovirus status with high specificity and sensitivity in both the original cohort and the validation cohort. In a later analysis, several top co-occurrence clusters were reported to appear linked to parvovirus B19, influenza, CMV and Epstein-Barr virus. In vitro tests confirmed that a few of the cytomegalovirus-associated TCR beta chains recognize cytomegalovirus antigens. Roughly uniform sequencing depth across donors was assumed in presence/absence analyses, although this assumption may not hold. In a later analysis, HLA-associated TCR beta chains showed more clonal expansion and lower generation probabilities than non-associated chains that were equally common.

Receptors were amplified or captured by the immunoSEQ multiplex PCR assay. For the multiplex PCR, a mixture combining 60 forward primers for TCR Vbeta segments and 13 reverse primers for TCR Jbeta segments was used. Amplification of the CDR3 region of rearranged TCR beta genes was performed with a multiplex PCR assay on genomic DNA. The amplified TCR beta libraries were sequenced on the Illumina HiSeq System as 87-base-pair reads. On the authors' methods: A later analysis tallied around 82 million unique TCR beta chains across the 666 repertoires, and some 10 million of those chains were shared by two or more donors. To remove PCR and sequencing errors, raw reads were error-corrected and collapsed into unique sequences using a nearest-neighbor algorithm that merged closely related sequences. Alignment of CDR3 sequences to IMGT reference sequences was used to assign V, D and J gene segments. For a sequence to be retained, a match of at least six nucleotides was required to both a V gene segment and a J gene segment. Rearrangements were called productive when the CDR3 lacked stop codons and stayed in frame with V and J; all others were non-productive. Following IMGT convention, CDR3 was defined as the stretch from the second conserved V-encoded cysteine up to the conserved J-encoded phenylalanine. The earlier analysis of about 610 of the donors excluded any sequence lacking an unambiguous match to a single V gene segment. In an earlier analysis of some 590 of the donors, V segments were called functional above 56.7% productive rearrangements and were called segregating when the between-donor standard deviation exceeded 5%. A statistical classification framework was built to diagnose cytomegalovirus status from the catalog of TCR beta chain sequences. In a later analysis, TCR nucleotide sequences were compared against IMGT/GENE-DB human TR gene sequences so that V and J genes could be assigned. A later analysis assigned CDR3 sequences and most-parsimonious VDJ recombination scenarios with the TCRdist pipeline. In a later analysis, every TCR beta chain was defined by the combination of its CDR3 amino acid sequence and its V-gene family, and reads without a unique V-gene family were dropped. In a later analysis, fewer than 650 highly shared, low-generation-probability nucleotide sequences were removed to address suspected cross-contamination and a sequencing artifact. For each public chain, a later analysis derived a clonal expansion index from normalized ranks of inferred template counts within each repertoire. In a later analysis, generation probabilities were computed using a VDJ recombination model fitted to out-of-frame rearrangements, and the results were checked against IGoR. In a later analysis, TCR-TCR, TCR-HLA and TCR-CMV co-occurrence was scored with hypergeometric tests, and a repertoire-size bias correction was applied to TCR pairs. In a later analysis, false discovery rates were estimated by permuting HLA or CMV assignments 20 times. In a later analysis, co-occurring TCRs were grouped using DBSCAN, and TCRdist sequence similarity was added for clustering within HLA-allele-positive subsets. Repertoires with fewer than 30,000 or more than 120,000 public chains were left out of co-occurrence clustering, as were a few repertoires with anomalous nucleotide sharing. The immuneACCESS repertoire file appears here via TCRdb, limited to in-frame rearrangements. These files lack a portion of the clones; in checked studies, under half of the deficit traces to unresolved V genes, and the cause of the others is not known. That table supplies the V and J calls and clone size; D and trimming were determined from the DNA. The table for this sample shows 95,000 to 110,000 clones. The ten biggest clones cover approximately 3.7% of the sample.

The cohort comprised some 700 healthy bone marrow donors. Cohort members were all nominally healthy when sampled, although unrecorded immune exposures were likely present. The donor tested CMV seronegative, placing the donor among the 350 to 400 seronegative members of the cohort. A peripheral blood sample was provided by each donor, and peripheral blood mononuclear cells were used for TCR beta sequencing. Genomic DNA extraction from the blood cell samples was performed with the Qiagen DNeasy Blood Extraction Kit. Specimen: PBMCs. This TCR came from a middle-aged man in good health and CMV-seronegative.

The DNA reads as follows: TGTGCCAGCAGCCCGTCGCGAAATGATGGCTACACCTTC. Its product reads: CASSPSRNDGYTF. Recombination linked TRBV5-8 to TRBJ1-2; a confident D gene designation cannot be given. From the cysteine up to the phenylalanine, the CDR3 has a length of 13 residues. The DNA shown is the 39-base CDR3, in frame from base 1. Based on the germline V gene, the CDR1 and CDR2 sequences are SGHTS and YDEGEE. The trim is 4 bases for V and 6 bases for J, with a gap of 13 bases between the germline ends.